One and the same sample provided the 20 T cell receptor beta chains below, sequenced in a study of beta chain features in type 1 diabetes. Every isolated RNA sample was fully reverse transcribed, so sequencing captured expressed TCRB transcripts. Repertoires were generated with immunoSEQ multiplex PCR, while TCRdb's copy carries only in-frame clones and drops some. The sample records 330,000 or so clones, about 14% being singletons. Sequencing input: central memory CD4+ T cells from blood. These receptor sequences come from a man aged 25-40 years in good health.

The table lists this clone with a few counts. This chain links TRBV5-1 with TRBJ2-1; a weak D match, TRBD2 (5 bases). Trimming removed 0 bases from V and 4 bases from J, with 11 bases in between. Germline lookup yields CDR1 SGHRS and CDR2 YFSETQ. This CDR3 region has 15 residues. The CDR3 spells CASSLDGSVYNEQFF. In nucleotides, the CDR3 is TGCGCCAGCAGCTTGGACGGTAGCGTATACAATGAGCAGTTCTTC.

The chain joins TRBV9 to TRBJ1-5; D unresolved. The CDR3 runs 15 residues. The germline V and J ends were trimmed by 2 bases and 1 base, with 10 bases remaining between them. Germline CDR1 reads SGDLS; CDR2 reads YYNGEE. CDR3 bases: TGTGCCAGCAGCGTCGATGTGGGGAGCAATCAGCCCCAGCATTTT. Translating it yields CASSVDVGSNQPQHF.

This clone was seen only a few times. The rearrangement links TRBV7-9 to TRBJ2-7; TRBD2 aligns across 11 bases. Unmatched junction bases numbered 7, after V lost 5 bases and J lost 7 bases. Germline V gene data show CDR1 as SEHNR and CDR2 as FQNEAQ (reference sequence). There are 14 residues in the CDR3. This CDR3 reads CASSATSGMGEQYV. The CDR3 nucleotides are TGTGCCAGCAGCGCGACTAGCGGGATGGGTGAGCAGTACGTC.

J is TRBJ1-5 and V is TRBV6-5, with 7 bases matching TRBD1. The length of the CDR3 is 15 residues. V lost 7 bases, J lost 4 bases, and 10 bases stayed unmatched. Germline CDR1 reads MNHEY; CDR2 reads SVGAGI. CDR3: CASKAISGGNQPQHF. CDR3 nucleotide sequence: TGTGCCAGCAAGGCAATTTCAGGGGGAAATCAGCCCCAGCATTTT.

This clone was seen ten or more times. The CDR3 reads CASSQEYSPGTQYF. The CDR3 nucleotides are TGCGCCAGCAGCCAAGAGTACAGCCCAGGGACCCAGTACTTC. The chain employs TRBV4-3 and TRBJ2-5; D gene ambiguous. CDR1 and CDR2 (germline): LGHNA, YSLEER. Trimming took off 0 bases at V and 7 bases at J, with 12 bases between the two ends. The CDR3 spans 14 residues.

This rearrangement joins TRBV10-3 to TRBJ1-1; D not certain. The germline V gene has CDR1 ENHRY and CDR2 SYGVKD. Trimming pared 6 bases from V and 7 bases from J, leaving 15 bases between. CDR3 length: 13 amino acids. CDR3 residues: CAISRTGYNEAFF. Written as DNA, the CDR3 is TGTGCCATCAGCAGAACGGGCTATAATGAAGCTTTCTTT.

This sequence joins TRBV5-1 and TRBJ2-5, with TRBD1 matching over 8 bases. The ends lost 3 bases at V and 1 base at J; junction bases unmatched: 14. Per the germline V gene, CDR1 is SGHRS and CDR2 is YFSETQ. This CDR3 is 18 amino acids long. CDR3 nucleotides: TGCGCCAGCAGCTCGACAGGGGAGCGGACTTGGGGCCAAGAGACCCAGTACTTC. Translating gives CASSSTGERTWGQETQYF.

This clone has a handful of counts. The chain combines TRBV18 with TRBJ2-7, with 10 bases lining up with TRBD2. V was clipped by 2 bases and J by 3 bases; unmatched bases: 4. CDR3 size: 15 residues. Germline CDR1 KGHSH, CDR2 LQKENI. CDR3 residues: CASSPRLAGVYEQYV. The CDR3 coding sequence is TGTGCCAGCTCACCAAGGCTAGCGGGGGTCTACGAGCAGTACGTC.

CDR3 residues: CASRKAGPDTQYF. The CDR3 region has the DNA TGTGCCAGCAGGAAGGCGGGGCCAGATACGCAGTATTTT. This sequence joins TRBV5-6 and TRBJ2-3, with a tentative D call TRBD2 (6 bases). The CDR3 extends over 13 amino acids. CDR1 and CDR2 from the germline V gene are SGHDT and YYEEEE. Trimming shortened V by 5 bases and J by 4 bases, and 11 bases separated the two germline ends.

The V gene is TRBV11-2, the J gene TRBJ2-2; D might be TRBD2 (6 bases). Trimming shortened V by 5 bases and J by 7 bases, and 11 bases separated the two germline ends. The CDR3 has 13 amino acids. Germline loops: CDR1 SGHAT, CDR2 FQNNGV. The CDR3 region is CASSPAGGGELFF. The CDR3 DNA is TGTGCCAGCAGCCCCGCCGGGGGCGGGGAGCTGTTTTTT.

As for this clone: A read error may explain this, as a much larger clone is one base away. The CDR3 bases are TGCAGCGGCGGAGGGGGGGGGAACCCACTGTTTTTT. This sequence encodes CSGGGGGNPLFF. The chain joins TRBV29-1 to TRBJ1-4; D is possibly TRBD1 (6 bases). V gave up 7 bases and J gave up 13 bases, with 19 bases separating them. Per germline, CDR1 SQVTM and CDR2 ANQGSEA. The CDR3 extends over 12 amino acids.

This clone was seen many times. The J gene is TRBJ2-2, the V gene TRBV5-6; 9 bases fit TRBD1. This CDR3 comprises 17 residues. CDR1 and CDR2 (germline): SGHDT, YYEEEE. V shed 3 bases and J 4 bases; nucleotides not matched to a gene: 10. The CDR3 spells CASSWGTGTGRTGELFF. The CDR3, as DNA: TGTGCCAGCAGCTGGGGAACCGGGACAGGGCGCACCGGGGAGCTGTTTTTT.

The CDR3 here is CASSLGLAGGLKTQYF. CDR3 DNA sequence: TGTGCCAGCAGCTTAGGACTAGCGGGGGGCTTAAAGACCCAGTACTTC. This chain links TRBV11-3 with TRBJ2-5, with 13 bases that match TRBD2. The CDR3 extends over 16 amino acids. Trimming at V came to 1 base and at J to 6 bases, leaving 5 bases not matched to a gene. The germline V gene has CDR1 SGHNT and CDR2 YENEEA.

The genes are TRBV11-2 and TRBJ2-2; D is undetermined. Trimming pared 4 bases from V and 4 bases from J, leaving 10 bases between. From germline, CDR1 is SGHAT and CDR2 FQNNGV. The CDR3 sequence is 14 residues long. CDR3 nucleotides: TGTGCCAGCAGCTCCTCCCCCACCACCGGGGAGCTGTTTTTT. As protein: CASSSSPTTGELFF.

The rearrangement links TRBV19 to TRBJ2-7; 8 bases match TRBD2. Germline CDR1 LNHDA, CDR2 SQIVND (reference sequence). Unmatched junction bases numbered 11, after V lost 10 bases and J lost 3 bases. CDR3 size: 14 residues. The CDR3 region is CATKIQRGSYEQYF. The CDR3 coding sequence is TGTGCCACCAAAATCCAGCGGGGGAGCTACGAGCAGTACTTC. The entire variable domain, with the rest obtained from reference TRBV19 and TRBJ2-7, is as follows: DGGITQSPKYLFRKEGQNVTLSCEQNLNHDAMYWYRQDPGQGLRLIYYSQIVNDFQKGDIAEGYSVSREKKESFPLTVTSAQKNPTAFYLCATKIQRGSYEQYFGPGTRLTVT.

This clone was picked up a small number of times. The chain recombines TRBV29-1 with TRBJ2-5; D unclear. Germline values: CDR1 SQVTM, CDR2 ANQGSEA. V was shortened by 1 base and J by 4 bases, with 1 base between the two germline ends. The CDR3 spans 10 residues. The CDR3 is CSVEGETQYF. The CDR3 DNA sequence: TGCAGCGTTGAAGGAGAGACCCAGTACTTC. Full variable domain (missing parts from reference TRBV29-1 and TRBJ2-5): SAVISQKPSRDICQRGTSLTIQCQVDSQVTMMFWYRQQPGQSLTLIATANQGSEATYESGFVIDKFPISRPNLTFSTLTVSNMSPEDSSIYLCSVEGETQYFGPGTRLLVL.

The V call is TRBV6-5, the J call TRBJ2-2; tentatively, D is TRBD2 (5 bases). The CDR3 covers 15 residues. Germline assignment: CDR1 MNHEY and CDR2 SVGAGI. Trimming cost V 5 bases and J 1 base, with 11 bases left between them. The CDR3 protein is CASSRGGENTGELFF. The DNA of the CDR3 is TGTGCCAGCAGTCGAGGAGGAGAGAACACCGGGGAGCTGTTTTTT.

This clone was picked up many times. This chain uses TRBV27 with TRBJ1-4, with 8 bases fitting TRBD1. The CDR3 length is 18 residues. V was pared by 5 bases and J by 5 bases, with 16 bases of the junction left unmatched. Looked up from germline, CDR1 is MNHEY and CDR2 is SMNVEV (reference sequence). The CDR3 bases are TGTGCCAGCAGTAGCAGGGGGCGAAGTTTTATACCCAATGAAAAACTGTTTTTT. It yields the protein CASSSRGRSFIPNEKLFF.

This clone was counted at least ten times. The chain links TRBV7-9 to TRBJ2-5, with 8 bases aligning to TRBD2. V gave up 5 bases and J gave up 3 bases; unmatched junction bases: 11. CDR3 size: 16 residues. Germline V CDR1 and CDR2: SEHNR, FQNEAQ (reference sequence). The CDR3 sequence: CASSPSRGSGEETQYF. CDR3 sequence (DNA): TGTGCCAGCAGCCCAAGCCGCGGTAGCGGGGAAGAGACCCAGTACTTC.

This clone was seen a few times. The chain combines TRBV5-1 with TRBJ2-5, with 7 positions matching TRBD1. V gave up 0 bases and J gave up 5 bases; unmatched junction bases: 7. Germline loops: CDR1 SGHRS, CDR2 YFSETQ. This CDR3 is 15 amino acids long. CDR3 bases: TGCGCCAGCAGCTTGGGGACAGGCCTAGGGGAGACCCAGTACTTC. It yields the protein CASSLGTGLGETQYF.